The T cell receptor (beta chain) described here comes from a study of blood T cell repertoires in COVID-19. Germline CDR1 reads MGHRA; CDR2 reads YSYEKL. V was clipped by 0 bases and J by 8 bases; unmatched bases: 11. This CDR3 is 16 amino acids long. Generated by immunoSEQ multiplex PCR, the TCRdb table keeps only in-frame clones and is missing some. The table lists 80,000 to 100,000 clones, around 90% of them singletons. The rearrangement joins TRBV4-1 to TRBJ1-2; 8 nucleotides align to TRBD1. This receptor was obtained from a human donor with COVID-19, enrolled during active disease. The donor label of this sample is uncertain. The sequenced sample was peripheral blood. This chain's CDR3 is CASSQDRDRPSRGYTF. The CDR3 DNA follows: TGCGCCAGCAGCCAAGATCGGGACAGGCCGAGTCGGGGCTACACCTTC.